Sequencing of this TCR beta chain was carried out in a study of blood T cells in healthy people across ages (dated by TCRdb to about 2015). Regarding the study in general: In model experiments, template switching captured about one uniquely barcoded TCR beta cDNA molecule for every two T cells. Age-related changes in TCR beta repertoire diversity were measured in the study by deep sequencing normalized with unique cDNA molecular identifiers. Four age groups were formed from the donors: young (average approximately 15 years), middle-aged (around 37), aged (more than 55) and long-lived (approximately 80). To avoid experimental bias, donors of different ages were randomly spread across the sequencing lanes. Using the same blood draw, the study looked at two additional independent replicas of 1 million unique cDNA reads for two donors, one aged 18 to 30 and the other aged 80 or older. The paper's findings and limits, for the study overall: Compared with the aged group, more naive CD4+ T cells, fewer expanded clones and increased TCR diversity were shown by the long-lived group, suggesting age selection. Estimates of total diversity from one million sequenced T cells were regarded as lower bounds and underestimates. Observed TCR beta diversity per million T cells fell roughly linearly with age, and a significant reduction was already apparent by age roughly 40. There was a strong correlation between observed TCR beta diversity and the percentage of naive T cells measured by flow cytometry. Bulk unsorted PBMC profiling prevented conclusive comparison of naive and antigen-experienced compartments. Because donor CMV infection status was unknown, age-related changes in expanded clonotypes were potentially confounded.

Systemically healthy Caucasian individuals from Russia, around 38 in total and aged about 6 to 100 years, were included as donors. Approximately 9 milliliters of peripheral blood were collected from each donor into EDTA-treated Vacutainer tubes. PBMCs were isolated by Ficoll-Paque density-gradient centrifugation, with at least 6 million obtained per sample. Trizol reagent was used to extract total RNA from PBMCs, with at least 5.5 micrograms per sample. For every donor, flow cytometry on a PBMC aliquot measured the percentage of naive CD45RAhigh/CD27high T cells. Libraries were built with 5' RACE. Sequencing was carried out with an Illumina HiSeq 2500. A second PCR of roughly 7 to 12 cycles was run with a J-beta primer mix and a sample-barcoded 5' primer. A unique molecular identifier was introduced onto each TCR beta cDNA molecule by a template-switch 5' adaptor carrying 12 random nucleotides. Each sample yielded at least 3 million CDR3-containing paired-end reads. First-strand cDNA was synthesized from all RNA with the Mint cDNA synthesis kit, primed by a TRBC-specific oligonucleotide. All cDNA was treated with uracil-DNA glycosylase and then went through a first 18-cycle PCR with the universal primers M1SS and BC2_uni_R. For the original study's pipeline: Normalization of each sample was performed by random selection of 1 million high-quality reads, each carrying a distinct molecular identifier. Reads sharing molecular identifiers were discarded rather than binned into consensus sequences. CDR3 identification, clonotype clustering and error correction used MiTCR with a Q25 quality threshold and the strictest error-elimination algorithm. A nonparametric unseen species model using Euler transformation provided a lower-bound estimate of total TCR beta diversity. TCRdb reanalyzed the raw reads on its own, using fastp at Q25 for trimming and MiXCR for clone calling, and kept in-frame beta chains. Every distinct CDR3 protein forms one entry, paired with its most common genes and DNA. These V and J calls rely on TCRdb rather than the paper's analysis. The sample records 800,000 or so distinct CDR3 sequences, 62% of which are singletons. Around 30% of the sample lies in the top ten.

Points on this clonotype: Its antigen is currently not known. No much larger clone is present one base from it, and per-base qualities are unavailable.

The CDR3 covers 16 residues, taking in both the cysteine and the phenylalanine. Only the CDR3 region is kept as DNA, spanning 48 bases read in frame from base 1. Reading the germline V gene gives CDR1 MNHEY and CDR2 SVGEGT. Germline trimming amounts to 6 bases on V and 6 bases on J, with 13 as the count of junction bases outside the gene matches. The specimen sequenced was blood. The sequence links TRBV6-2 or TRBV6-3 to TRBJ2-2; TRBD2 matches 7 bases in the middle. This sequence was found in a man aged 25-45 years in good health. Read as DNA, the sequence is TGTGCCAGCAGCCCCCCCTACGGGGGGATTCCCGGGGAGCTGTTTTTT. Its product reads: CASSPPYGGIPGELFF.